This T cell receptor (beta chain) emerged from a study of blood T cells in healthy people across ages. J was trimmed by 7 bases and V by 5 bases; bases with no gene match: 5. This CDR3 is 13 amino acids long. The sample providers were healthy Caucasian people from Russia, aged roughly 6 to 95. Total RNA extraction produced at least 6 micrograms (per sample) for the study. Findings of the study overall: Comparison with aged donors showed that long-lived donors had more naive CD4+ cells and higher diversity. There was a strong correlation between TCR beta diversity and naive T cell percentage.

A second PCR of about 7 to 12 cycles used a sample-barcoded 5' primer and a J-beta primer mix. TCRdb re-called the 5' RACE reads through MiXCR, storing one row per CDR3 protein. Of about 680,000 distinct CDR3 sequences in the sample, 45% to 50% were seen once. Note on this clonotype: Its antigen is as yet unknown.

What was sequenced was blood. The chain carries TRBV12-3 or TRBV12-4 and TRBJ1-1, with 9 bases that match TRBD1. The clonotype was recovered from a woman aged 55-70 years in good health. The CDR3 sequence is CASSNRQGGEAFF. DNA for the CDR3: TGTGCCAGCAGTAATCGACAGGGGGGTGAAGCTTTCTTT.